The 7 T cell receptor beta chains below all came from one sample that was sequenced in a study of beta chain features in type 1 diabetes. As every portion of the isolated RNA was reverse transcribed, the sequencing read expressed TCRB transcripts. Method: immunoSEQ multiplex PCR; TCRdb's copy keeps in-frame clones and lacks some. The profile shows 400,000 to 550,000 clones, about an eighth of them singletons. Material: naive CD4+ T cells from blood. These receptors were collected from a woman aged 18-35 years in good health.

This clone was observed a few times. The CDR3 DNA reads TGTGCCAGCAGCTCTCAGACTAGATCCGGCGATGAGCAGTTCTTC. Protein sequence: CASSSQTRSGDEQFF. The chain employs TRBV9 and TRBJ2-1, with D tentatively TRBD2 (6 bases). CDR1 is SGDLS, CDR2 YYNGEE, per germline. CDR3 length: 15 amino acids. V gave up 4 bases and J gave up 8 bases, with 19 bases separating them.

The V call is TRBV25-1, the J call TRBJ1-1, with 10 bases that match TRBD1. This CDR3 is 14 amino acids long. V lost 8 bases to trimming and J lost 5 bases; unmatched junction nucleotides: 8. CDR1 and CDR2 (germline): MGHDK, SYGVNS. CDR3 bases: TGTGCCAGCCTGAGACAGGGGGCCTGGACTGAAGCTTTCTTT. This encodes CASLRQGAWTEAFF.

This clone was seen more than once but under ten times. The gene calls are TRBV11-1 and TRBJ2-1; D is perhaps TRBD1 (6 bases). The CDR3 runs 13 residues. CDR1 and CDR2 (germline): SGHAT, FQDESV (reference sequence). Trimming removed 4 bases at V and 8 bases at J, with 12 bases between. Here the CDR3 DNA reads TGTGCCAGCAGCTCCCTGTGGGGGCATGAGCAGTTCTTC. Amino acid sequence: CASSSLWGHEQFF.

This chain joins TRBV5-1 and TRBJ2-1, with 8 bases fitting TRBD1. V trimming: 4 bases; J trimming: 5 bases; junction bases outside the gene matches: 8. CDR1 is SGHRS, CDR2 YFSETQ, per germline. CDR3 length equals 15 residues. CDR3 sequence (DNA): TGCGCCAGCAGCCCGGCAGGGGGCGGCCACAATGAGCAGTTCTTC. It translates to CASSPAGGGHNEQFF. The full variable domain, rest sourced from reference TRBV5-1 and TRBJ2-1, is KAGVTQTPRYLIKTRGQQVTLSCSPISGHRSVSWYQQTPGQGLQFLFEYFSETQRNKGNFPGRFSGRQFSNSRSEMNVSTLELGDSALYLCASSPAGGGHNEQFFGPGTRLTVL.

The DNA of the CDR3 is TGTGCCAGCAGGGAGACAGGGGGCTGGCGGGACGCTAACTATGGCTACACCTTC. Translation: CASRETGGWRDANYGYTF. The chain joins TRBV5-4 to TRBJ1-2; 10 bases align to TRBD1. Germline lookup yields CDR1 SGHNT and CDR2 YYREEE (reference sequence). There are 18 residues in the CDR3. The J segment lost 0 bases and the V segment lost 5 bases, leaving 13 bases of the junction unmatched.

This clone was picked up a small number of times. This CDR3 is CASRGIGTENSPLHF. The CDR3, as DNA: TGTGCCAGCAGGGGGATCGGGACAGAGAATTCACCCCTCCACTTT. The V call is TRBV9, the J call TRBJ1-6; 7 positions match TRBD1. The CDR3 extends over 15 amino acids. V lost 5 bases, J lost 7 bases, and 9 bases stayed unmatched. In germline, CDR1 is SGDLS, CDR2 YYNGEE.

This clone was found a few times. The chain recombines TRBV5-1 with TRBJ2-3; no clear D gene. The CDR3 covers 14 residues. The germline gives CDR1 SGHRS, CDR2 YFSETQ. Deletions cut 6 bases from V and 6 bases from J, with 17 bases between. The CDR3 reads CASTTESSTDTQYF. The CDR3 coding sequence is TGCGCCAGCACCACCGAGAGCAGTACGGATACGCAGTATTTT.